The 21 T cell receptor beta chains below were found in one sample sequenced in a study of immune evolution from preneoplasia to lung adenocarcinoma. Sequencing was performed with immunoSEQ multiplex PCR; in TCRdb, only in-frame clones are kept and a portion is missing. The sample lists 5,000 to 6,500 clones, approximately 87% occurring once. The sequencing input was FFPE adjacent normal lung tissue. The receptors were gathered from a person between 65 and 79 years old with lung adenocarcinoma.

This clone came up once. CDR3 region: CAWSPGVNTEAFF. The CDR3 coding sequence is TGTGCCTGGAGTCCAGGGGTGAACACTGAAGCTTTCTTT. This chain links TRBV30 with TRBJ1-1, with D possibly TRBD1 on 6 matching bases. V gave up 2 bases and J gave up 0 bases, with 7 bases separating them. The germline CDR1 and CDR2 sequences are GTSNPN and SVGIG (reference sequence). The CDR3 extends over 13 amino acids.

Concerning this clone itself: The junction differs from germline at one of its ends, possibly a read error. The V call is TRBV30, the J call TRBJ1-2; 12 nucleotides agree with TRBD1. This CDR3 is 13 amino acids long. From germline, CDR1 is GTSNPN and CDR2 SVGIG (reference sequence). The CDR3 DNA is TGTGCCGGGAGGGGACAGGGGGCCAGTGGCTACACCTTC. Amino acids: CAGRGQGASGYTF.

In the case of this clone: Different DNA sequences within this sample yield the same CDR3. The DNA of the CDR3 is TGTGCCTGGAGCACTGGACAGGGGAAATCACCCCTCCACTTT. It is translated as CAWSTGQGKSPLHF. The chain has TRBV30 and TRBJ1-6; 9 bases are a match to TRBD1. V lost 3 bases to trimming and J lost 10 bases; unmatched junction nucleotides: 7. In germline, CDR1 is GTSNPN, CDR2 SVGIG (reference sequence). The CDR3 extends over 14 amino acids.

This clone turned up a few times. The rearrangement uses TRBV18 and TRBJ1-5, with D possibly matching TRBD1 (5 bases). Germline CDR1 reads KGHSH; CDR2 reads LQKENI. Trimming took off 4 bases at V and 3 bases at J, with 7 bases between the two ends. The CDR3 sequence is 13 residues long. The CDR3 spells CASSRGDNQPQHF. The CDR3 region has the DNA TGTGCCAGCTCACGAGGGGACAATCAGCCCCAGCATTTT.

This rearrangement joins TRBV2 to TRBJ1-1, with D unclear. The germline V gene has CDR1 SNHLY and CDR2 FYNNEI. Trimming removed 6 bases from V and 1 base from J, with 12 bases in between. The CDR3 has 14 residues. CDR3 in DNA: TGTGCCAGCAGCGGCCAAAGACGGAACACTGAAGCTTTCTTT. Protein: CASSGQRRNTEAFF.

J is TRBJ2-2 and V is TRBV9; no clear D. V lost 0 bases and J 1 base, leaving 13 bases between the germline ends. CDR1 is SGDLS, CDR2 YYNGEE, per germline. This CDR3 comprises 17 residues. The CDR3 here is CASSVALLGGNTGELFF. CDR3 coding DNA: TGTGCCAGCAGCGTAGCGCTGTTGGGCGGGAACACCGGGGAGCTGTTTTTT.

The rearrangement uses TRBV6-6 and TRBJ1-1, with D perhaps matching TRBD1 (5 bases). The CDR3 has 13 amino acids. CDR1 and CDR2 from the germline V gene are MNHNY and SVGAGI (reference sequence). V was trimmed by 0 bases and J by 9 bases, leaving 11 bases between them. CDR3 region: CASSYSYGGKAFF. CDR3 sequence (DNA): TGTGCCAGCAGTTACTCGTATGGGGGAAAAGCTTTCTTT.

The J gene is TRBJ2-6, the V gene TRBV29-1, with no clear D. Germline assignment: CDR1 SQVTM and CDR2 ANQGSEA. The CDR3 loop spans 13 amino acids. V was pared by 5 bases and J by 2 bases, with 7 bases between. CDR3 region: CSVMGTGANVLTF. CDR3 nucleotide sequence: TGCAGCGTTATGGGAACTGGGGCCAACGTCCTGACTTTC.

The V and J genes are TRBV27 and TRBJ1-2, with a weak D call TRBD1 (5 bases). This CDR3 is 13 amino acids long. The germline V gene has CDR1 MNHEY and CDR2 SMNVEV (reference sequence). With 3 bases removed from V and 2 bases from J, the gap between germline ends came to 7 bases. The CDR3 spells CASSLTVNYGYTF. In DNA form, the CDR3 reads TGTGCCAGCAGTTTGACAGTCAACTATGGCTACACCTTC.

The sample holds one count of this clone. The chain carries TRBV6-4 and TRBJ1-5, with D maybe TRBD1 (5 bases). The CDR3 has 13 amino acids. Per germline, CDR1 MRHNA and CDR2 SNTAGT. V was clipped by 8 bases and J by 10 bases, with 18 bases between them. CDR3 sequence reads: CASGTVVGSPQHF. The CDR3 nucleotides are TGTGCCAGCGGGACGGTAGTAGGTAGTCCCCAGCATTTT.

The chain links TRBV5-1 to TRBJ1-3; tentatively, D is TRBD1 (5 bases). The CDR3 loop spans 15 amino acids. V lost 4 bases, J lost 2 bases, and 13 bases lay in between. CDR1 is SGHRS, CDR2 YFSETQ, per germline. CDR3 loop: CASSDGTSTGNTIYF. CDR3 coding DNA: TGCGCCAGCAGCGATGGGACTTCGACTGGAAACACCATATATTTT.

The V and J genes are TRBV28 and TRBJ2-3; TRBD1 might be the D (6 bases). V gave up 3 bases and J gave up 3 bases, with 7 bases separating them. This CDR3 spans 13 amino acids. CDR1 and CDR2 from the germline V gene are MDHEN and SYDVKM. CDR3 sequence reads: CASSLRGTDTQYF. The CDR3 DNA follows: TGTGCCAGCAGTTTGAGGGGGACAGATACGCAGTATTTT.

This clone was seen a handful of times. The genes are TRBV2 and TRBJ1-2; TRBD1 matches 12 bases. The CDR3 extends over 14 amino acids. Per germline, CDR1 SNHLY and CDR2 FYNNEI. J gave up 2 bases and V 9 bases, and 4 bases lay outside the gene matches. CDR3 nucleotide sequence: TGTGCCAGTAGGGACAGGGGGCCGAACTATGGCTACACCTTC. Protein sequence: CASRDRGPNYGYTF.

The chain links TRBV25-1 to TRBJ1-5; 9 bases agree with TRBD1. The CDR3 totals 18 residues. The germline V gene has CDR1 MGHDK and CDR2 SYGVNS. Trimming at V came to 7 bases and at J to 0 bases, leaving 13 bases not matched to a gene. CDR3 sequence: CASTRPSGTGNSNQPQHF. As DNA, the CDR3 is TGTGCCAGCACCCGCCCCTCCGGGACAGGGAATAGCAATCAGCCCCAGCATTTT.

This clone showed up just once. One end of the junction varies from germline; a read error may be responsible. V gene TRBV5-1 combines with J gene TRBJ1-2; 11 nucleotides match TRBD1. Germline lookup yields CDR1 SGHRS and CDR2 YFSETQ. This CDR3 is 13 amino acids long. CDR3 protein: CASTLDRGRGYTF. The CDR3 DNA sequence: TGCGCCAGCACCTTGGACAGGGGGCGAGGCTACACCTTC.

This clone has a handful of counts. V is TRBV6-5 and J is TRBJ2-7; D not certain. The CDR3 totals 13 residues. The germline V and J ends were trimmed by 2 bases and 0 bases, with 5 bases remaining between them. Per the germline V gene, CDR1 is MNHEY and CDR2 is SVGAGI. The CDR3 spells CASSYASSYEQYF. CDR3 in DNA: TGTGCCAGCAGTTACGCTAGCTCCTACGAGCAGTACTTC.

The CDR3 sequence is CASSPIKGETEAFF. CDR3 sequence (DNA): TGTGCCAGCTCACCGATCAAGGGGGAAACTGAAGCTTTCTTT. This rearrangement joins TRBV18 to TRBJ1-1, with a weak D call TRBD1 (6 bases). Trimming shortened V by 3 bases and J by 5 bases, and 13 bases separated the two germline ends. Per germline, CDR1 KGHSH and CDR2 LQKENI. CDR3 length: 14 residues.

The chain uses TRBV19 and TRBJ2-5, with TRBD2 matching over 13 bases. The CDR3 loop spans 15 amino acids. Germline V lookup: CDR1 LNHDA, CDR2 SQIVND (reference sequence). Germline trimming cut 5 bases from V and 3 bases from J; bases unmatched to any gene: 3. The CDR3 is CASSPGTSGKETQYF. The CDR3 nucleotides read TGTGCCAGTAGTCCTGGGACTAGCGGGAAAGAGACCCAGTACTTC.

The rearrangement links TRBV7-8 to TRBJ1-1, with D hard to call. Germline V gives CDR1 SGHVS, CDR2 FQNEAQ. The ends were cut back, 5 bases at V and 0 bases at J, with 16 bases in the middle. The CDR3 spans 16 residues. DNA for the CDR3: TGTGCCAGCAGCCTTAATCCGGGCCTCTTGAACACTGAAGCTTTCTTT. Protein product: CASSLNPGLLNTEAFF.

In this sample, this clone turned up a few times. This chain joins TRBV5-1 and TRBJ2-7; 7 bases fit TRBD1. CDR1 is SGHRS, CDR2 YFSETQ, per germline. This CDR3 is 15 amino acids long. With 4 bases clipped from V and 3 bases from J, the junction kept 10 bases outside the gene matches. The CDR3 loop reads CASSAETGIGYEQYF. The CDR3 nucleotides read TGCGCCAGCAGCGCCGAGACAGGGATCGGCTACGAGCAGTACTTC.

This clone was seen more than once but under ten times. The chain's CDR3 is CASSLWDTHYGYTF. Written as DNA, the CDR3 is TGCGCCAGCAGCTTGTGGGACACTCACTATGGCTACACCTTC. The chain couples TRBV5-1 to TRBJ1-2; maybe TRBD1 (6 bases). In germline, CDR1 is SGHRS, CDR2 YFSETQ. The CDR3 loop spans 14 amino acids. The ends were cut back, 1 base at V and 3 bases at J, with 10 bases in the middle.